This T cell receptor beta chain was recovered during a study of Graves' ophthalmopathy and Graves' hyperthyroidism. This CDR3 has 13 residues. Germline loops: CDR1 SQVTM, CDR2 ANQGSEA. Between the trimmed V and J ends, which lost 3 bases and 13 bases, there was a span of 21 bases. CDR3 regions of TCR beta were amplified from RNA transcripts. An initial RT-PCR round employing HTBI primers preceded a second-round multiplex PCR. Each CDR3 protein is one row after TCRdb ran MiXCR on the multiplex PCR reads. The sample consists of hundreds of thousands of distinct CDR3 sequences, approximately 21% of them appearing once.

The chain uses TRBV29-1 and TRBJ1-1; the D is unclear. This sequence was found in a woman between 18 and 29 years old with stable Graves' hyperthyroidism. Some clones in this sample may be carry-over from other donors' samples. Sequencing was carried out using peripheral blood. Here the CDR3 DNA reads TGCAGCGTTGACGTTCAGGTAGTCCCGGGCGGTTTCTTT. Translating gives CSVDVQVVPGGFF.